Listed here is a single T cell receptor (beta chain). Its target antigen remains unknown. No clone much larger than this one lies a single base away; base qualities are absent. The CDR3 goes from the cysteine to the phenylalanine over 16 residues. Of the read, only the CDR3 DNA is kept; its 48 bases are in frame from base 1. Trimming takes 0 bases off V and 4 bases off J; junction bases not matched to a gene: 9. From a lookup of the germline V gene, CDR1 and CDR2 are MNHEY and SVGAGI. The data originate from a study of T cell changes during pregnancy in multiple sclerosis (dated by TCRdb to the late 2010s). Study-wide context: The study examined how the T cell repertoire changed over the course of pregnancy in women with multiple sclerosis.

Libraries were made using the immunoSEQ multiplex PCR assay. This immuneACCESS table, as held by TCRdb, lists in-frame sequences with V and J called but not all clones. Of the missing ones, under half trace to an unresolved V gene in checked studies; the others have no known cause. The sample table holds about 68,000 clones, of which around 90% were seen once. The ten largest clones capture 1.2% to 1.5% of the sample. The chain employs TRBV6-5 and TRBJ2-7, and 7 junction bases match TRBD2. The specimen comprised peripheral blood, sampled in the second trimester of pregnancy. This receptor was obtained from a female donor in good health, enrolled as a control in a pregnancy study. The DNA sequence is TGTGCCAGCAGTTACTCGTACATGGGGGGGTGGTACGAGCAGTACTTC. Its translation is CASSYSYMGGWYEQYF.